The subject of this entry is one TCR beta chain. The V gene end was trimmed by 4 bases and the J gene end by 4 bases; junction bases not matched to a gene: 6. CDR1 is SGHTA, CDR2 FQGNSA, per germline. This CDR3 has 15 residues. This sample was taken from a study of T-cell reconstitution after alpha-beta-depleted transplantation in children. Preparation of the TCRbeta library involved a method that used unique molecular identifiers. TCRdb re-derived calls from the PCR reads in MiXCR, one entry per CDR3 protein. The top ten hold roughly 30% of the sample, which has about 980,000 distinct CDR3 sequences, about 29% seen once.

The source was PBMCs, mostly from graft donor cells, collected 360 days after TCRalphabeta/CD19-depleted stem cell transplant. This sequence was found in a boy younger than two who had a stem cell transplant for SCID, so the T cells may come from the graft donor. The rearrangement links TRBV7-2 to TRBJ1-1; 10 bases align to TRBD1. This CDR3 reads CASSSAGTGATEAFF. CDR3 nucleotide sequence: TGTGCCAGCAGCTCCGCCGGGACAGGGGCCACTGAAGCTTTCTTT.